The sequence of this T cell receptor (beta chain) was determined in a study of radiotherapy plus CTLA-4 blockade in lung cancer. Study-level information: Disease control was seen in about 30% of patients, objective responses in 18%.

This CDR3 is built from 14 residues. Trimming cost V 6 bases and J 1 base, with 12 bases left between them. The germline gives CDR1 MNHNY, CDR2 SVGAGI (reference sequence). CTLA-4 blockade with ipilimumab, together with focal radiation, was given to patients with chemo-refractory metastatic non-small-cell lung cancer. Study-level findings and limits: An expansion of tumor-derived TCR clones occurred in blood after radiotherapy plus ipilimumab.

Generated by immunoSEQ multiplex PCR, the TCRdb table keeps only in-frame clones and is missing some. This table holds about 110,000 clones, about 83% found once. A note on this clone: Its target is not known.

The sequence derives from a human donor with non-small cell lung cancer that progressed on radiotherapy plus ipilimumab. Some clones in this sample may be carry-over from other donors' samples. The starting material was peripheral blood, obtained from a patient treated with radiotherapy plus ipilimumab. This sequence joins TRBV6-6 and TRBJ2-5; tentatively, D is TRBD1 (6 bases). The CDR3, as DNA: TGTGCCAGCAGCCCACACAGGGTCCAAGAGACCCAGTACTTC. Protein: CASSPHRVQETQYF.